One sample yielded the 5 T cell receptor beta chains listed below, sequenced in a study of cytomegalovirus exposure and HLA in healthy donors. PCR primers comprised 60 Vbeta and 13 Jbeta primers. Profiled with immunoSEQ multiplex PCR; TCRdb holds only in-frame clones, not every one. The sample has about 43,000 clones; around 58% are singletons. Sequencing input: PBMCs. These receptors were obtained from a man aged 55 to 69 in good health and CMV-seropositive.

This chain joins TRBV6-6 and TRBJ2-5, with TRBD2 matching 8 bases. Germline V gene sequence: CDR1 MNHNY, CDR2 SVGAGI (reference sequence). Trimming cost V 6 bases and J 5 bases; bases outside gene matches: 8. The CDR3 runs to 14 residues. The CDR3 sequence is CASRGGASGETQYF. DNA for the CDR3: TGTGCCAGCAGGGGGGGAGCTAGCGGGGAGACCCAGTACTTC.

In this sample, this clone turned up a few times. This chain uses TRBV4-2 with TRBJ2-3; D remains ambiguous. In germline, CDR1 is LGHNA, CDR2 YNFKEQ. The CDR3 totals 12 residues. Trimming cost V 1 base and J 10 bases, with 9 bases left between them. The DNA for the CDR3 is TGTGCCAGCAGCCAAGTCCCGGGTTCGCAGTATTTT. It codes for CASSQVPGSQYF.

The chain uses TRBV5-4 and TRBJ1-3; no firm D call. The CDR3 has 14 residues. Germline values: CDR1 SGHNT, CDR2 YYREEE (reference sequence). The V and J ends lost 0 bases and 0 bases respectively, with 4 bases between them. The CDR3 sequence: CASSLDSSGNTIYF. The DNA of the CDR3 is TGTGCCAGCAGCTTGGACAGCTCTGGAAACACCATATATTTT.

The genes are TRBV11-2 and TRBJ2-7; possibly TRBD1 for D (5 bases). The V gene lost 4 bases and the J gene lost 4 bases, with 11 bases spanning the gap. The germline gives CDR1 SGHAT, CDR2 FQNNGV. The CDR3 sequence is 13 residues long. CDR3 nucleotides: TGTGCCAGCAGCTCGACAGAGCAATACGAGCAGTACTTC. Protein: CASSSTEQYEQYF.

This clone was seen just once. This chain joins TRBV27 and TRBJ1-4; a weak D match, TRBD1 (6 bases). The V end lost 5 bases, the J end lost 5 bases, and 12 bases lay between the germline ends. The CDR3 totals 14 residues. The germline gives CDR1 MNHEY, CDR2 SMNVEV (reference sequence). The CDR3 DNA reads as TGTGCCAGCAGTCAACAGGGTTTAAATGAAAAACTGTTTTTT. Protein sequence: CASSQQGLNEKLFF.